What follows are 15 T cell receptor delta chains derived from one specimen sequenced in a study of DNA immune sequencing with unique molecular identifiers. A 32-plex genomic DNA assay used primers for all 8 TRDV and 4 TRDJ genes. A 12-nucleotide UMI was added during approximately 3 barcoding PCR cycles before adapter PCR. TCRdb reanalysed the multiplex PCR reads via CATT. The repertoire holds 4,000 to 6,000 delta-chain clones, approximately 12% seen once, with about 47% in the top ten. What was sequenced was gamma-delta T cells enriched from blood buffy coat, or unenriched PBMCs (not recorded which). Every receptor here comes from a human donor in good health.

A word on this clone: TCRdb shows a much larger clone's protein in place of this DNA's translation, and the two differ at residue 14, likely through a read error; the protein shown is translated from the DNA. The rearrangement joins TRDV2 to TRDJ3, with a weak D call TRDD3 (5 bases). Germline V gene lookup returns CDR1 GEAIGNYY and CDR2 EKD. The CDR3 length is 19 residues. CDR3: CACDQIKEEPSWDNRQMFF. The CDR3 DNA reads as TGTGCCTGTGACCAAATCAAGGAGGAGCCCTCCTGGGACAACCGACAGATGTTTTTC.

This clone qualifies as medium-sized. The rearrangement links TRDV2 to TRDJ1; 11 nucleotides line up with TRDD3. The V segment lost 3 bases and the J segment 7 bases; nucleotides outside the gene matches: 18. The CDR3 extends over 18 amino acids. Germline V gene lookup returns CDR1 GEAIGNYY and CDR2 EKD. In DNA, the CDR3 is TGTGCCTGTGACCCCGTCGGGACGGCTGGGGGATACCGGGGTAAACTCATCTTT. Amino acid sequence: CACDPVGTAGGYRGKLIF.

This clone was seen only a few times. Translating this DNA gives a protein that differs at residue 12 from the TCRdb one, which belongs to a much larger clone; a read error is likely, and the protein shown is this translation. The rearrangement uses TRDV2 and TRDJ1, with 8 bases matching TRDD3. J was trimmed by 0 bases and V by 0 bases; bases with no gene match: 17. Germline loops: CDR1 GEAIGNYY, CDR2 EKD. The CDR3 covers 20 residues. CDR3 bases: TGTGCCTGTGACACCCTGAGGGTTTCTGGGGGACGCGAGTACACCGATAAACTCATCTTT. It specifies CACDTLRVSGGREYTDKLIF.

This clone is a singleton in its sample. The J gene is TRDJ1, the V gene TRDV1; D perhaps matches TRDD3 (5 bases). The J gene was not available in TCRdb and was assigned here by matching the DNA to germline segments. V was trimmed by 0 bases and J by 7 bases, leaving 30 bases between them. CDR3 length: 20 amino acids. Germline V gene sequence: CDR1 TSWWSYY, CDR2 QGS. DNA for the CDR3: TGTGCTCTTGGGGAACTTTCGGTAGCAGGTCAGTCGGTGGGGCCCGTTAAACTCATCTTT. Encoded protein: CALGELSVAGQSVGPVKLIF.

No V gene was called, though TRDJ1 was called as the J gene; the table's D call TRDD3 went unverified against the DNA. The CDR3 covers 18 residues. The CDR3 loop is CALGELVFPDWRTDKLIF. The CDR3 nucleotides read TGTGCTCTTGGGGAACTAGTATTCCCAGACTGGAGGACCGATAAACTCATCTTT.

Concerning this clone itself: TCRdb's listed protein matches a much larger clone and diverges from this DNA's translation at residue 7, likely through a read error; the protein shown comes from the DNA. The rearrangement links TRDV2 to TRDJ3; D gene uncertain. Germline V gene sequence: CDR1 GEAIGNYY, CDR2 EKD. Trimming removed 0 bases from V and 0 bases from J, with 17 bases in between. The CDR3 is made up of 20 amino acids. The CDR3 DNA reads TGTGCCTGTGACACCTTGGAGACCACGAACGGCTCCTGGGACACCCGACAGATGTTTTTC. Encoded protein: CACDTLETTNGSWDTRQMFF.

This clone is categorized as medium-sized. The sample contains more than one DNA sequence encoding this CDR3. CDR3 in DNA: TGTGCCTGTGACCCTTTTCCGGGAAGCGCCGATAAACTCATCTTT. This gives the protein CACDPFPGSADKLIF. V is TRDV2 and J is TRDJ1; D remains ambiguous. CDR3 length: 15 residues. V was cut by 3 bases and J by 3 bases, with 16 bases left in between. Germline CDR1 is GEAIGNYY and CDR2 is EKD.

As concerns this clone: The protein recorded in TCRdb matches a much larger clone and deviates from this DNA's translation at residue 11, suggesting a read error; the protein here is obtained by translating the DNA. The chain couples TRDV3 to TRDJ1, with a possible D match to TRDD3 (6 bases). TCRdb is silent on the J gene; assignment here came from matching the DNA to germline. Germline V CDR1 and CDR2: TVYSNPD, GDNSRS (reference sequence). Deletions cut 4 bases from V and 0 bases from J, with 27 bases between. This CDR3 has 18 amino acids. CDR3 loop: CASRAGGPGGAYTDKLIF. In DNA, the CDR3 is TGTGCCTCCCGCGCCGGGGGACCCGGAGGGGCGTACACCGATAAACTCATCTTT. The full variable domain, with the rest looked up from reference TRDV3 and TRDJ1, is CDKVTQSSPDQTVASGSEVVLLCTYDTVYSNPDLFWYRIRPDYSFQFVFYGDNSRSEGADFTQGRFSVKHILTQKAFHLVISPVRTEDSATYYCASRAGGPGGAYTDKLIFGKGTRVTVEP.

There are many counts of this clone. The gene calls are TRDV1 and TRDJ1; 12 positions match TRDD3. V was clipped by 1 base and J by 0 bases; unmatched bases: 27. The CDR3 contains 25 residues. Germline loops: CDR1 TSWWSYY, CDR2 QGS. The CDR3 loop is CALGEQFLRHAKLGDTGRDTDKLIF. CDR3 DNA: TGTGCTCTTGGGGAACAATTCCTACGCCACGCCAAACTGGGGGATACCGGTAGGGACACCGATAAACTCATCTTT.

Regarding this clone: This likely reflects a read error, since a far larger clone is one base away. Other DNA sequences in the sample encode the same CDR3. The chain has TRDV2 and TRDJ1, with TRDD3 matching 7 bases. This CDR3 has 14 residues. The V gene's germline CDR1 is GEAIGNYY and CDR2 EKD. The CDR3 here is CACDKVGDTDKLIF. Written as DNA, the CDR3 is TGTGCCTGTGACAAAGTGGGGGACACCGATAAACTCATATTT.

As for this clone: TCRdb assigns this DNA the protein of a much larger clone, which departs from its translation at residue 16; this likely reflects a read error, and the protein shown comes from translating the DNA. The chain couples TRDV2 to TRDJ1; 9 bases match TRDD3. From germline, CDR1 is GEAIGNYY and CDR2 EKD. The CDR3 has 17 residues. CDR3 amino acids: CACDTLGDGKYTDKLTF. The CDR3 DNA sequence: TGTGCCTGTGACACTCTGGGGGATGGAAAGTACACCGATAAACTCACCTTT.

For this clone: A far more abundant clone sits one base away, making this likely a read error. This rearrangement joins TRDV2 to TRDJ1; TRDD3 matches at 7 bases. V was clipped by 1 base and J by 2 bases; unmatched bases: 15. The V gene's germline CDR1 is GEAIGNYY and CDR2 EKD. The CDR3 is 18 residues long. CDR3 nucleotide sequence: TGTGCCTGTGACACTCTCTGGGGGTTACTTAATAAAACCGATAAACTCATCTTT. This encodes CACDTLWGLLNKTDKLIF.

Concerning this clone: TCRdb records a much larger clone's protein for this DNA, with a difference at residue 6 that likely arises from a read error; the protein given is the translation of the DNA. J is TRDJ1 and V is TRDV2; 10 bases agree with TRDD3. The CDR3 spans 15 residues. The ends lost 0 bases at V and 4 bases at J; junction bases unmatched: 4. Germline CDR1 and CDR2: GEAIGNYY and EKD. CDR3 nucleotides: TGTGCCTGTGACACCATTTCTGGGGGATACGATAAACTCATCTTT. This gives the protein CACDTISGGYDKLIF.

Ten or more counts support this clone. The chain recombines TRDV2 with TRDJ1; D not resolved. V lost 3 bases and J 0 bases, leaving 16 bases between the germline ends. Germline CDR1 GEAIGNYY, CDR2 EKD. CDR3 size: 16 residues. CDR3 sequence reads: CACDDVQGQYTDKLIF. In nucleotides, the CDR3 is TGTGCCTGTGACGATGTTCAAGGACAGTACACCGATAAACTCATCTTT.

As concerns this clone: The protein that TCRdb holds for this DNA derives from a much larger clone and differs from the translated DNA at residue 16, which likely indicates a read error; the protein shown here is translated from the DNA. The V call is TRAV29/DV5, the J call TRDJ1; D gene ambiguous. TCRdb does not report a J gene; here it was assigned by matching the DNA to germline references. CDR1 is NSMFDY, CDR2 ISSIKDK, per germline. The ends were cut back, 1 base at V and 3 bases at J, with 34 bases in the middle. The CDR3 is 21 residues long. CDR3 sequence: CAASSVSCRTSAFRNADKLIF. CDR3 DNA sequence: TGTGCAGCAAGCTCGGTCTCTTGTCGAACCTCGGCTTTTCGCAACGCCGATAAACTCATCTTT.